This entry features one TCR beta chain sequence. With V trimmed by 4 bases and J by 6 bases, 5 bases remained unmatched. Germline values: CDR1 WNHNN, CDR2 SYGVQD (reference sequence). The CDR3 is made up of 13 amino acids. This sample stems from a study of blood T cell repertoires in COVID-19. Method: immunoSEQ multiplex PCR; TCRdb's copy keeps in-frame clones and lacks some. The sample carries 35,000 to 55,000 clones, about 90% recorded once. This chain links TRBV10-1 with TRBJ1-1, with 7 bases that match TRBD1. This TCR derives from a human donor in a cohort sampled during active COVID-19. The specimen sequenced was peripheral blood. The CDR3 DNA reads TGCGCCAGCAGTGGACAGGGTCTGGCTGAAGCTTTCTTT. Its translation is CASSGQGLAEAFF.